This T cell receptor (beta chain) derives from a study of Ad26.COV2.S vaccination and SARS-CoV-2 variants. Study-wide results and limits: Vaccinees and placebo recipients showed similar non-spike TCR breadth. In vaccinated individuals, spike-specific CD8+ and CD4+ T cell responses reportedly displayed substantial breadth. Higher spike-specific TCR breadth was found in vaccine recipients than in placebo recipients.

Specified treatment: 15 to 20 received Ad26.COV2.S at low or high dose, single or two shots; several received placebo; per-sample allocation not given. Day 63 after the first injection of vaccine or placebo was the sampling time. Generated by immunoSEQ multiplex PCR, the TCRdb table keeps only in-frame clones and is missing some. The table lists 300,000 to 400,000 clones, roughly 90% of them singletons. As concerns this clone: Its target is not known.

The CDR3 contains 13 residues. Trimming shortened V by 0 bases and J by 8 bases, and 8 bases separated the two germline ends. The germline V gene encodes CDR1 LGHNA and CDR2 YNFKEQ. Sequencing was performed on peripheral blood, taken in a trial of Ad26.COV2.S vaccine versus placebo. The sequence came from a person aged 18 to 59 who received the Ad26.COV2.S COVID-19 vaccine or a placebo. This sequence joins TRBV4-2 and TRBJ2-1; D gene uncertain. For the CDR3, the DNA is TGTGCCAGCAGCCAAGATCCCCCCGATGAGCAGTTCTTC. Protein: CASSQDPPDEQFF.